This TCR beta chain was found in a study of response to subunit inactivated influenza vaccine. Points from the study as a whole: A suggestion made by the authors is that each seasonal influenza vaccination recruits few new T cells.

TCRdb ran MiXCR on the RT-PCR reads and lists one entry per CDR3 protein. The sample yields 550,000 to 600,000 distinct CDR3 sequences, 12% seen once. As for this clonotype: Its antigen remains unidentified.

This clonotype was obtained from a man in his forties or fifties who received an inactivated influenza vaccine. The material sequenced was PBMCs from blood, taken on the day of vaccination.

CDR3 protein: CASSSTGREYGYTF. CDR3 nucleotides: TGTGCCAGCAGCTCTACTGGAAGGGAGTACGGCTACACCTTC. The chain is built from TRBV5-5 and TRBJ1-2; no reliable D call. This CDR3 contains 14 residues. V was clipped by 3 bases and J by 8 bases, with 17 bases between them. The germline CDR1 and CDR2 sequences are SGHKS and YYEKEE (reference sequence).